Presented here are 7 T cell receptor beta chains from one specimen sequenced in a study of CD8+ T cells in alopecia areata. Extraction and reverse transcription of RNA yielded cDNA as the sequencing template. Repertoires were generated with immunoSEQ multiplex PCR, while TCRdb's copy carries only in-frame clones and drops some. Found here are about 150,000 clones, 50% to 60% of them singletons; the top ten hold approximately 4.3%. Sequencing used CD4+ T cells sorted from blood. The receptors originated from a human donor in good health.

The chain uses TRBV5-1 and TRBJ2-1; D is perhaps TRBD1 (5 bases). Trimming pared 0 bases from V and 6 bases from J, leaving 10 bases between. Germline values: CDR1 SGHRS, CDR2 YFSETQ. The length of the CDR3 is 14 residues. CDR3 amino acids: CASSLGAGRNEQFF. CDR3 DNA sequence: TGCGCCAGCAGCTTGGGGGCAGGGCGCAATGAGCAGTTCTTC.

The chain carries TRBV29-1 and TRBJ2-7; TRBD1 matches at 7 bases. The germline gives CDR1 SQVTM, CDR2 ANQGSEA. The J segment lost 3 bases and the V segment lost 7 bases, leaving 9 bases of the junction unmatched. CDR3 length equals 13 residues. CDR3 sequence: CSAYIDRDYEQYF. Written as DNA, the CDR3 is TGCAGCGCTTATATAGACAGGGACTACGAGCAGTACTTC.

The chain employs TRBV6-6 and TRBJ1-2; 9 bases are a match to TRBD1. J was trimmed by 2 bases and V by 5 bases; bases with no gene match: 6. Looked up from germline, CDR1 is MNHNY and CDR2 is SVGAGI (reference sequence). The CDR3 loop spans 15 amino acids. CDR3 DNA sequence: TGTGCCAGCAGTAAGACAGGGGGAGGAAACTATGGCTACACCTTC. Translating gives CASSKTGGGNYGYTF.

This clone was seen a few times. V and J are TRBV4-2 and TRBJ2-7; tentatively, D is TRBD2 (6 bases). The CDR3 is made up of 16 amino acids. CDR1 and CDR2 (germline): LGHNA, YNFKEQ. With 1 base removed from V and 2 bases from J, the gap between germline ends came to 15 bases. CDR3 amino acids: CASSQGWGEQAYEQYF. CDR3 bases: TGTGCCAGCAGCCAAGGATGGGGGGAGCAGGCCTACGAGCAGTACTTC.

The CDR3 DNA reads as TGTGCCAGCAGGGCAGGCTTACGGGCTTTCTTT. Protein: CASRAGLRAFF. The chain joins TRBV28 to TRBJ1-1, with D unclear. The germline gives CDR1 MDHEN, CDR2 SYDVKM. The V gene lost 6 bases and the J gene lost 11 bases, with 13 bases spanning the gap. This CDR3 is built from 11 residues.

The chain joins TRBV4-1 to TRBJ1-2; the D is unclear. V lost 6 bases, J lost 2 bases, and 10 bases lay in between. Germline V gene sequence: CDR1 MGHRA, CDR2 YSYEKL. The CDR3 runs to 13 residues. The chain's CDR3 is CASRPLGNYGYTF. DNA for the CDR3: TGCGCCAGCAGACCGCTTGGGAACTATGGCTACACCTTC.

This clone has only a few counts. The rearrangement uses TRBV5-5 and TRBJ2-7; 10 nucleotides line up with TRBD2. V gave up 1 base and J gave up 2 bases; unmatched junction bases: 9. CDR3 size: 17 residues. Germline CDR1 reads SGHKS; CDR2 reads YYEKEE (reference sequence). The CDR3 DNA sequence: TGTGCCAGCAGCTTGACCACTAGCGGGACGAGGGCCTACGAGCAGTACTTC. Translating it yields CASSLTTSGTRAYEQYF.